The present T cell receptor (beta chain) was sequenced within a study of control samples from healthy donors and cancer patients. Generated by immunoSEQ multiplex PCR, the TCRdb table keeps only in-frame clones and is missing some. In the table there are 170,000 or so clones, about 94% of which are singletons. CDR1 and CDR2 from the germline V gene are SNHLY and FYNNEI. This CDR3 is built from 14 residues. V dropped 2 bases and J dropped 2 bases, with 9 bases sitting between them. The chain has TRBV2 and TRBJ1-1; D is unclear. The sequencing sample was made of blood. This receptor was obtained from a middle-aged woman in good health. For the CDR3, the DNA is TGTGCCAGCAGTGAAAAGGGTCCAAACACTGAAGCTTTCTTT. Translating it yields CASSEKGPNTEAFF.